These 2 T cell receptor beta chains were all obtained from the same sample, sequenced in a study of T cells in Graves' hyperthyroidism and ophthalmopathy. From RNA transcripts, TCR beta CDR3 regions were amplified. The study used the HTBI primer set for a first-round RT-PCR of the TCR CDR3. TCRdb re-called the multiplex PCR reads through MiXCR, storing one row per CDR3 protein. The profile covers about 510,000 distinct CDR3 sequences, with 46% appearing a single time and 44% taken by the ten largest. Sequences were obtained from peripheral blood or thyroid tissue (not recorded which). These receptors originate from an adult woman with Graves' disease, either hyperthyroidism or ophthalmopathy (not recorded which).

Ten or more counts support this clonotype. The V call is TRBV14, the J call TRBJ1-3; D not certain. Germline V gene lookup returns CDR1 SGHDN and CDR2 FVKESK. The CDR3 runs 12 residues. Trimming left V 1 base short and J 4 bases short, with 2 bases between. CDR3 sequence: CASSQVGNTIYF. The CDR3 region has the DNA TGTGCCAGCAGCCAAGTGGGAAACACCATATATTTT.

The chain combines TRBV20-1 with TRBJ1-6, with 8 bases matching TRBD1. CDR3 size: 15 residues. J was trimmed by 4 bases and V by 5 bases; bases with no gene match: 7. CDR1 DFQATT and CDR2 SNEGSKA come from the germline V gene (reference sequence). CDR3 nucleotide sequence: TGCAGTGCTCCGGACAGGGTCATATATAATTCACCCCTCCACTTT. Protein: CSAPDRVIYNSPLHF.